This entry lists 19 T cell receptor beta chains sequenced from one sample in a study of patients and donors after allogeneic stem cell transplantation. MiXCR, applied by TCRdb to the RT-PCR reads, yields one record per CDR3 protein. The profile shows about 960,000 distinct CDR3 sequences, about 20% of them singletons. The sequenced sample consisted of blood, either unsorted or a sorted T cell fraction (not recorded which). Source of these receptors: a human donor who was either an allogeneic HSCT recipient or a stem cell or donor lymphocyte infusion donor (not recorded which). It is not recorded whose cells these are; they may come from a transplant donor.

V and J are TRBV6-4 and TRBJ2-3; either TRBD1 or TRBD2 may fit D (5 bases each). The CDR3 covers 15 residues. The germline V and J ends were trimmed by 5 bases and 1 base, with 13 bases remaining between them. CDR1 is MRHNA, CDR2 SNTAGT, per germline. As DNA, the CDR3 is TGTGCCAGCAGTAAAACCGGGACGGGCACAGATACGCAGTATTTT. Translating it yields CASSKTGTGTDTQYF.

The chain combines TRBV6-2 or TRBV6-3 with TRBJ2-1, with D unresolved. The CDR3 covers 14 residues. CDR1 and CDR2 (germline): MNHEY, SVGEGT. The V and J ends lost 6 bases and 1 base respectively, with 10 bases between them. The CDR3 region is CASSLHMSYNEQFF. The CDR3 region has the DNA TGTGCCAGCAGCCTTCATATGTCCTACAATGAGCAGTTCTTC.

The CDR3 bases are TGTGCCACCAGTAGAGCGGGGGCAGAGACCCAGTACTTC. This gives the protein CATSRAGAETQYF. The rearrangement links TRBV24-1 to TRBJ2-5, with 8 bases that match TRBD2. CDR3 size: 13 residues. V lost 6 bases and J lost 4; bases outside the gene matches: 3. CDR1 is KGHDR, CDR2 SFDVKD, per germline.

This clonotype was picked up many times. The chain is built from TRBV6-2 or TRBV6-3 and TRBJ2-1; possibly TRBD1 or TRBD2 for D (5 bases each). Germline CDR1 and CDR2: MNHEY and SVGEGT. There are 11 residues in the CDR3. The V end lost 2 bases, the J end lost 9 bases, and 5 bases lay between the germline ends. DNA of the CDR3: TGTGCCAGCAGTTACGGGGGTGAGCAGTTCTTC. Translating it yields CASSYGGEQFF.

The J gene is TRBJ1-1, the V gene TRBV5-1; D uncertain. The CDR3 totals 16 residues. V was pared by 0 bases and J by 1 base, with 13 bases between. Germline CDR1 is SGHRS and CDR2 is YFSETQ. CDR3: CASSLGGSRKNTEAFF. The CDR3 nucleotides are TGCGCCAGCAGCTTGGGCGGGAGCAGGAAGAACACTGAAGCTTTCTTT.

This sequence joins TRBV7-3 and TRBJ2-1; 8 positions match TRBD2. The length of the CDR3 is 14 residues. CDR1 is SGHTA, CDR2 FQGTGA, per germline. Trimming removed 4 bases from V and 10 bases from J; junction bases left unmatched: 9. In nucleotides, the CDR3 is TGTGCCAGCAGCTCCATGGGACTAGGCGGCGAGCAGTTCTTC. It encodes CASSSMGLGGEQFF.

This clonotype came up a few times. The chain recombines TRBV20-1 with TRBJ2-7, with a weak D call TRBD1 (7 bases). V was cut by 6 bases and J by 3 bases, with 15 bases left in between. The CDR3 is 13 amino acids. In germline, CDR1 is DFQATT, CDR2 SNEGSKA (reference sequence). The CDR3 sequence is CSAGGQGDYEQYF. DNA of the CDR3: TGCAGTGCGGGAGGTCAGGGGGACTACGAGCAGTACTTC.

There are a few counts of this clonotype. The chain links TRBV7-2 to TRBJ1-5, with TRBD1 matching 10 bases. J lost 3 bases, V lost 6 bases, and 5 bases had no gene match. The CDR3 has 15 residues. Germline V lookup: CDR1 SGHTA, CDR2 FQGNSA. CDR3 bases: TGTGCCAGCAGTTACGACAGGGGGCTCAATCAGCCCCAGCATTTT. Translating it yields CASSYDRGLNQPQHF. The full variable domain, in which reference TRBV7-2 and TRBJ1-5 provide the parts outside the CDR3, is GAGVSQSPSNKVTEKGKDVELRCDPISGHTALYWYRQSLGQGLEFLIYFQGNSAPDKSGLPSDRFSAERTGGSVSTLTIQRTQQEDSAVYLCASSYDRGLNQPQHFGDGTRLSIL.

This clonotype has ten or more counts. The chain employs TRBV4-1 and TRBJ2-1, with 9 bases that match TRBD2. The CDR3 is 16 residues long. The junction had 4 bases not matched to a gene; V was cut back by 0 bases and J by 4 bases. Germline CDR1 MGHRA, CDR2 YSYEKL. The CDR3 loop reads CASSQEVSGGYNEQFF. CDR3 sequence (DNA): TGCGCCAGCAGCCAAGAAGTTAGCGGGGGTTACAATGAGCAGTTCTTC.

The chain carries TRBV12-3 or TRBV12-4 and TRBJ1-2; D is possibly TRBD1 (6 bases). V was trimmed by 3 bases and J by 8 bases, leaving 13 bases between them. The CDR3 length is 13 residues. This chain's CDR3 is CASSFHGGDGYTF. CDR3 DNA sequence: TGTGCCAGCAGTTTCCACGGGGGCGACGGCTACACCTTC.

There are a few counts of this clonotype. The CDR3 spells CAHRGLAAETQYF. CDR3 in DNA: TGTGCCCACCGAGGACTAGCGGCGGAGACCCAGTACTTC. J is TRBJ2-5 and V is TRBV6-2 or TRBV6-3; 10 nucleotides align to TRBD2. The germline V gene encodes CDR1 MNHEY and CDR2 SVGEGT. This CDR3 is built from 13 residues. J gave up 5 bases and V 11 bases, and 8 bases lay outside the gene matches.

This chain joins TRBV4-1 and TRBJ1-1; 9 bases line up with TRBD1. Looked up from germline, CDR1 is MGHRA and CDR2 is YSYEKL. The length of the CDR3 is 15 residues. Unmatched junction bases numbered 7, after V lost 3 bases and J lost 5 bases. The CDR3 DNA is TGCGCCAGCAGCCAGCGGACAGGGGAGAGAACTGAAGCTTTCTTT. Amino acids: CASSQRTGERTEAFF.

This clonotype was seen many times. This chain joins TRBV12-3 or TRBV12-4 and TRBJ1-3, with D tentatively TRBD1 (5 bases). CDR3 length: 14 residues. V lost 5 bases and J 7 bases, leaving 15 bases between the germline ends. The CDR3 spells CASSPRDARNTIYF. DNA of the CDR3: TGTGCCAGCAGTCCACGGGACGCCCGGAACACCATATATTTT.

The rearrangement uses TRBV10-3 and TRBJ1-1; maybe TRBD1 (6 bases). The V gene's germline CDR1 is ENHRY and CDR2 SYGVKD. The CDR3 loop spans 15 amino acids. Trimming removed 7 bases at V and 0 bases at J, with 15 bases between. Written as DNA, the CDR3 is TGTGCCATCACCCCCGGGGGCCAAATGAACACTGAAGCTTTCTTT. Protein sequence: CAITPGGQMNTEAFF.

This clonotype has more than one count but fewer than ten. The chain uses TRBV11-2 and TRBJ1-4; a weak D match, TRBD1 (5 bases). This CDR3 is built from 15 residues. In germline, CDR1 is SGHAT, CDR2 FQNNGV. Trimming removed 6 bases at V and 3 bases at J, with 14 bases between. This CDR3 reads CASRPGDSPNEKLFF. CDR3 coding DNA: TGTGCCAGCAGACCGGGGGATTCACCTAATGAAAAACTGTTTTTT.

About this clonotype itself: One end of the junction fails to match germline, which may point to a read error. The rearrangement joins TRBV7-3 to TRBJ2-3; D not certain. This CDR3 contains 14 residues. CDR1 is SGHTA, CDR2 FQGTGA, per germline. In nucleotides, the CDR3 is TGTCCCAGCAGCTCTAATCTTATAACAGATACGCAGTATTTT. As protein: CPSSSNLITDTQYF.

This clonotype occurred many times. The chain has TRBV29-1 and TRBJ2-1; tentatively, D is TRBD2 (6 bases). Deletions cut 8 bases from V and 3 bases from J, with 20 bases between. This CDR3 region has 15 residues. Germline-derived CDR1 and CDR2 are SQVTM and ANQGSEA. CDR3 loop: CSSPPGTLYYNEQFF. The DNA of the CDR3 is TGCAGCTCCCCTCCCGGGACTCTTTACTACAATGAGCAGTTCTTC.

This clonotype has a handful of counts. CDR3 in DNA: TGTGCCAGCAGTGAATTAGGACAGGGGGCGAGGGAGCTGTTTTTT. Translating it yields CASSELGQGARELFF. The chain is built from TRBV6-1 and TRBJ2-2; 11 bases fit TRBD1. Trimming took 2 bases from V and 9 from J; bases not matched to a gene: 5. CDR1 and CDR2 from the germline V gene are MNHNS and SASEGT. There are 15 residues in the CDR3.

This clonotype was detected ten times or more. V usage is TRBV24-1 and J usage is TRBJ2-3, with a weak D call TRBD2 (5 bases). Trimming pared 4 bases from V and 14 bases from J, leaving 18 bases between. Germline V lookup: CDR1 KGHDR, CDR2 SFDVKD. This CDR3 is 13 amino acids long. CDR3: CATSDRMRGSRYF. The CDR3 region has the DNA TGTGCCACCAGTGACCGCATGAGAGGGAGTCGGTATTTT.